This T cell receptor (beta chain) was documented in a study of shared clonotypes between healthy human individuals. Germline V gene data show CDR1 as MGHRA and CDR2 as YSYEKL. The CDR3 length is 15 residues. The ends were cut back, 1 base at V and 6 bases at J, with 10 bases in the middle. Clones were sequenced by immunoSEQ multiplex PCR, and TCRdb holds only the in-frame ones, with some missing. Seen here are 2 million to 2.5 million clones, approximately 95% observed once, and the top ten hold 0.39%. V gene TRBV4-1 combines with J gene TRBJ1-6, with no clear D. The specimen sequenced was naive CD4+ T cells from PBMCs. Subset denoted: CD45RA+ positively selected. This receptor was identified in a man aged 18 to 35 in good health. Some clones in this sample may be carry-over from other donors' samples. CDR3: CASSQVKLTNSPLHF. The CDR3 bases are TGCGCCAGCAGCCAAGTTAAACTGACTAATTCACCCCTCCACTTT.